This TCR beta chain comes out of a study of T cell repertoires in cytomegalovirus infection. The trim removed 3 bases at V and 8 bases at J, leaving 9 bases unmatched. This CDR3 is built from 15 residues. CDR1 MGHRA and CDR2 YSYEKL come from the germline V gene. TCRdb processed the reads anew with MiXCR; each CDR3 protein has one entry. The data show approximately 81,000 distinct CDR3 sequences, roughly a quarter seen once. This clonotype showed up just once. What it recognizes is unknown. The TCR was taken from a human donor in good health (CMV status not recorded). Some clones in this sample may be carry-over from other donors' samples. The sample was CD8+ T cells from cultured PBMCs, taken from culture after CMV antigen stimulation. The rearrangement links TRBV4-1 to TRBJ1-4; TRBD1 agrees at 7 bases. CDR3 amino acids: CASSHETGHSEKLFF. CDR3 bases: TGCGCCAGCAGCCACGAGACAGGGCATTCGGAAAAACTGTTTTTT.